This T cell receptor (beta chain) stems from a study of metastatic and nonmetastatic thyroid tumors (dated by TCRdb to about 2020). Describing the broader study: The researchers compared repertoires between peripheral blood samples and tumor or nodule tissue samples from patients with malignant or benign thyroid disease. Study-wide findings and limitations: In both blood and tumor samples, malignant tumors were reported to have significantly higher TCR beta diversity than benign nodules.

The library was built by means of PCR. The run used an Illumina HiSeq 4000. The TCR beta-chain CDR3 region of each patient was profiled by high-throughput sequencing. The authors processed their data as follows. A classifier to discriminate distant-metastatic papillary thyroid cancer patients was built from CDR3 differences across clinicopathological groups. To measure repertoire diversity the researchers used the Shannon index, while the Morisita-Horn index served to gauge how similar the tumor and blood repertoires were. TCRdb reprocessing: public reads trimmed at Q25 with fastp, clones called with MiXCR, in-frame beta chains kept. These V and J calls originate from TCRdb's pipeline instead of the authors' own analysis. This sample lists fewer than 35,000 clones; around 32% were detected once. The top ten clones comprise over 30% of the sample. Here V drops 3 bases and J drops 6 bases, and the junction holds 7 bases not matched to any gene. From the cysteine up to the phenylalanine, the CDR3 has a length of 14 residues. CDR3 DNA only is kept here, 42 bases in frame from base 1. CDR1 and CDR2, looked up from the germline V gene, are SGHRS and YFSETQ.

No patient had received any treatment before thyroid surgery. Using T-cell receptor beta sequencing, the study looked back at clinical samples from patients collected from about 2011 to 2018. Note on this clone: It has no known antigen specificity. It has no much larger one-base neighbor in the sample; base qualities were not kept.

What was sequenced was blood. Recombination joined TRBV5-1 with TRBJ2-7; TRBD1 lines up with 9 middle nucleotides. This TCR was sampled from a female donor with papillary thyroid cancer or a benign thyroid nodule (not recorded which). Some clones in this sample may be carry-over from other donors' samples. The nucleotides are TGCGCCAGCAGCTCTACAGGGGGCAGAGGCGAGCAGTACTTC. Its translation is CASSSTGGRGEQYF.